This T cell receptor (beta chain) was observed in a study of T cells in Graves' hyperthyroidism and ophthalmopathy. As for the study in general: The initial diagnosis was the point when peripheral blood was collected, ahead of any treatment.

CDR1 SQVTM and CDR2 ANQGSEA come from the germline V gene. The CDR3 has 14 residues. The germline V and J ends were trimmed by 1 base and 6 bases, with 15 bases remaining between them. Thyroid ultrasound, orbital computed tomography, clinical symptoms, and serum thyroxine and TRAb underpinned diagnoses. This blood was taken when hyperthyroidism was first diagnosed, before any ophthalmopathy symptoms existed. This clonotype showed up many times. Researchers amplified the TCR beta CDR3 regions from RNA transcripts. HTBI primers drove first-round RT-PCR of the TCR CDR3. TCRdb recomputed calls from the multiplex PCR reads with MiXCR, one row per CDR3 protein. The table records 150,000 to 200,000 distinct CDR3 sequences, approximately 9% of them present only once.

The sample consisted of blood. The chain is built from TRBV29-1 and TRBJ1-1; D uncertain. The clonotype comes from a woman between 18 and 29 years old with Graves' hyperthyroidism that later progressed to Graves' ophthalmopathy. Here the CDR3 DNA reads TGCAGCGTTGAAGGCTTTGGGGTGGGAGCTGAAGCTTTCTTT. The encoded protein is CSVEGFGVGAEAFF.